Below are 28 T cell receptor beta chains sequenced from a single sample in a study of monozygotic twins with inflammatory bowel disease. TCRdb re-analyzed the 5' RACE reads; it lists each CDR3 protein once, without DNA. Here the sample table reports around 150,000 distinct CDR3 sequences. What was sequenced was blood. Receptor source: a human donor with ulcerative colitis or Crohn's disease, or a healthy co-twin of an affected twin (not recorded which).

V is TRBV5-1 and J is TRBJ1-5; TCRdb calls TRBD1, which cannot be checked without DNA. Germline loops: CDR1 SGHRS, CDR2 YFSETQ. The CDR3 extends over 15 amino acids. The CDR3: CASSLEGTGYQPQHF.

CDR3 protein: CASRHRPNRQETQYF. This chain links TRBV27 with TRBJ2-5. CDR3 size: 15 residues. The germline V gene has CDR1 MNHEY and CDR2 SMNVEV (reference sequence).

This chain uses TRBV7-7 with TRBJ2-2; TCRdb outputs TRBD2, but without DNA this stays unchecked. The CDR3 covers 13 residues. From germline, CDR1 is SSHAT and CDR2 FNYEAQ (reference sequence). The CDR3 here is CARRDSYTGELFF. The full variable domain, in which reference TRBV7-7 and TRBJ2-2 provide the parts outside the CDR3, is GAGVSQSPRYKVTKRGQDVTLRCDPISSHATLYWYQQALGQGPEFLTYFNYEAQPDKSGLPSDRFSAERPEGSISTLTIQRTEQRDSAMYRCARRDSYTGELFFGEGSRLTVL.

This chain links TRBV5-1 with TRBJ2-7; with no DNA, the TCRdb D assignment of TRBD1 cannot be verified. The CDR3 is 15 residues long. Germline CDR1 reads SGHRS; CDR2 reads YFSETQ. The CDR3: CASSRATGGEYEQYF.

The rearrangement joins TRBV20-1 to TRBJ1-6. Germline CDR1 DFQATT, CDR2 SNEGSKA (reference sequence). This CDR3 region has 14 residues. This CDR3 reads CSAPGPRENSPLHF.

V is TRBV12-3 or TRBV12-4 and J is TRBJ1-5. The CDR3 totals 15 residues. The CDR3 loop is CASSFWQELNQPQHF.

The CDR3 loop reads CASSPAGGQGANEQFF. This chain uses TRBV5-6 with TRBJ2-1; lacking DNA, the TRBD1 call made by TCRdb goes unchecked. Germline V lookup: CDR1 SGHDT, CDR2 YYEEEE. The CDR3 covers 16 residues.

This CDR3 is CASSRPYQETQYF. The chain has TRBV11-2 and TRBJ2-5. The CDR3 sequence is 13 residues long. CDR1 is SGHAT, CDR2 FQNNGV, per germline.

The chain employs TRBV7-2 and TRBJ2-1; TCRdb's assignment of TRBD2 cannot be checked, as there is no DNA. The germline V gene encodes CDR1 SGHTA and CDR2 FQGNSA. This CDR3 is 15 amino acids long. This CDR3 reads CASSLDPREGGEQFF. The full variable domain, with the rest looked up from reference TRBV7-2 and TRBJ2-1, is GAGVSQSPSNKVTEKGKDVELRCDPISGHTALYWYRQSLGQGLEFLIYFQGNSAPDKSGLPSDRFSAERTGGSVSTLTIQRTQQEDSAVYLCASSLDPREGGEQFFGPGTRLTVL.

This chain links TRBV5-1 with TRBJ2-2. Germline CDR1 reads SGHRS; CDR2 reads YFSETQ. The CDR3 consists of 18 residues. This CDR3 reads CASSLAGSELFNTGELFF.

CDR3 loop: CASSFGLFLYQETQYF. The chain uses TRBV7-2 and TRBJ2-5; the D call from TCRdb, TRBD2, cannot be confirmed without DNA. The CDR3 totals 16 residues. From germline, CDR1 is SGHTA and CDR2 FQGNSA.

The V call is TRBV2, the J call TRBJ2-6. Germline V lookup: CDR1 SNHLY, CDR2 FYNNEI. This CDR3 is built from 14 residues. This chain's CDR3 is CASTTDSGANVLTF. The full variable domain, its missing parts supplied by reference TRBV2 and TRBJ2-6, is EPEVTQTPSHQVTQMGQEVILRCVPISNHLYFYWYRQILGQKVEFLVSFYNNEISEKSEIFDDQFSVERPDGSNFTLKIRSTKLEDSAMYFCASTTDSGANVLTFGAGSRLTVL.

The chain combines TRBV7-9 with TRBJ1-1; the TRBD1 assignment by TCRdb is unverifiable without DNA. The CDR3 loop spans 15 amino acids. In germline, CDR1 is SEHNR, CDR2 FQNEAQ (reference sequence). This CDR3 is CASSFRTGLNTEAFF.

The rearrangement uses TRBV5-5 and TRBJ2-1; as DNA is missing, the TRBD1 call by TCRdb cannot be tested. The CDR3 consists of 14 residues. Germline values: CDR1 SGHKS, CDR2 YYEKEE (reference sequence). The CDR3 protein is CASSRTGNYNEQFF. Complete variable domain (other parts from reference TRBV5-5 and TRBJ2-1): DAGVTQSPTHLIKTRGQQVTLRCSPISGHKSVSWYQQVLGQGPQFIFQYYEKEERGRGNFPDRFSARQFPNYSSELNVNALLLGDSALYLCASSRTGNYNEQFFGPGTRLTVL.

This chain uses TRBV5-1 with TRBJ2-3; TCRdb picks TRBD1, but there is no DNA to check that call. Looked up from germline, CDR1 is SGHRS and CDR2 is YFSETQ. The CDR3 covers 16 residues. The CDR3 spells CASSLGDRVGADTQYF.

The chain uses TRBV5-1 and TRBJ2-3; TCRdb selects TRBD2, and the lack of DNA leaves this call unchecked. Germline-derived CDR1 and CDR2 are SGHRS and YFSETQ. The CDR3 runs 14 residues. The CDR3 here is CASSPTSVTDTQYF. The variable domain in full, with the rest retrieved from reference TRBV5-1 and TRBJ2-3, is KAGVTQTPRYLIKTRGQQVTLSCSPISGHRSVSWYQQTPGQGLQFLFEYFSETQRNKGNFPGRFSGRQFSNSRSEMNVSTLELGDSALYLCASSPTSVTDTQYFGPGTRLTVL.

CDR3 residues: CASSNTGGTAYGYTF. The chain links TRBV19 to TRBJ1-2; the TCRdb D gene call, TRBD1, has no DNA to confirm it. The CDR3 sequence is 15 residues long. Germline CDR1 reads LNHDA; CDR2 reads SQIVND (reference sequence). Together with reference TRBV19 and TRBJ1-2, the CDR3 gives the full variable domain: DGGITQSPKYLFRKEGQNVTLSCEQNLNHDAMYWYRQDPGQGLRLIYYSQIVNDFQKGDIAEGYSVSREKKESFPLTVTSAQKNPTAFYLCASSNTGGTAYGYTFGSGTRLTVV.

The CDR3 sequence: CASSGDWASGRADEQFF. V usage is TRBV27 and J usage is TRBJ2-1; without DNA, the TCRdb call of TRBD2 cannot be checked. This CDR3 is 17 amino acids long. CDR1 MNHEY and CDR2 SMNVEV come from the germline V gene (reference sequence).

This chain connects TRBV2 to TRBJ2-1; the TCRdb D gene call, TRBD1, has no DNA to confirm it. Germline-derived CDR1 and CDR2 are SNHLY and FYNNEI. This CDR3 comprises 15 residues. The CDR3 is CASSEGGGGYNEQFF. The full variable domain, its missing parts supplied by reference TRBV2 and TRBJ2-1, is EPEVTQTPSHQVTQMGQEVILRCVPISNHLYFYWYRQILGQKVEFLVSFYNNEISEKSEIFDDQFSVERPDGSNFTLKIRSTKLEDSAMYFCASSEGGGGYNEQFFGPGTRLTVL.

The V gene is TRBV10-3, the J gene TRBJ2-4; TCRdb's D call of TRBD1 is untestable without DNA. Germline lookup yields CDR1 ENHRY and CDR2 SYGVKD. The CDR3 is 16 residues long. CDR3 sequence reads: CAISESTTGTKNIQYF.

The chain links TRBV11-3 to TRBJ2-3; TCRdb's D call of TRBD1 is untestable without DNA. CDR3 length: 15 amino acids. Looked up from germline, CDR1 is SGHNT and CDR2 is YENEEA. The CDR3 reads CASNRRQGSTDTQYF. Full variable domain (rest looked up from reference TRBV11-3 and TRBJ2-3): EAGVVQSPRYKIIEKKQPVAFWCNPISGHNTLYWYLQNLGQGPELLIRYENEEAVDDSQLPKDRFSAERLKGVDSTLKIQPAELGDSAVYLCASNRRQGSTDTQYFGPGTRLTVL.

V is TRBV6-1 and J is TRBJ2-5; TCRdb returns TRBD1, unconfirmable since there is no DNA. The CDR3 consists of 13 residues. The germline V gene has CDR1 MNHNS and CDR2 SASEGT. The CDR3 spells CASTKGPLETQYF.

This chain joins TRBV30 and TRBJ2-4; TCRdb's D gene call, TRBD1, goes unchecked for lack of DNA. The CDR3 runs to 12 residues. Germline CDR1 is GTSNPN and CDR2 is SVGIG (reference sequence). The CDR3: CAWDRMNNIQYF.

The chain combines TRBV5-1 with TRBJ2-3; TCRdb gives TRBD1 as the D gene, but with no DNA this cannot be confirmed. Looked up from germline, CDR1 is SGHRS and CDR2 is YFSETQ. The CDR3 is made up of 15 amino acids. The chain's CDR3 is CASSPSGVGTDTQYF.

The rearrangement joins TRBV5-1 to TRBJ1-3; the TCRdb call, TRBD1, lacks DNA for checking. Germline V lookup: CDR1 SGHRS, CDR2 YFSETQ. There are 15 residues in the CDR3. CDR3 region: CASSGQQGNGNTIYF.

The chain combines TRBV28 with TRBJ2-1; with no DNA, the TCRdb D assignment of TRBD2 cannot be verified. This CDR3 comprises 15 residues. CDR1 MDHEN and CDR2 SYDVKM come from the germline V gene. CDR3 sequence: CATSIQFKKYNEQFF. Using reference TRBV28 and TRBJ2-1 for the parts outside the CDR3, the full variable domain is DVKVTQSSRYLVKRTGEKVFLECVQDMDHENMFWYRQDPGLGLRLIYFSYDVKMKEKGDIPEGYSVSREKKERFSLILESASTNQTSMYLCATSIQFKKYNEQFFGPGTRLTVL.

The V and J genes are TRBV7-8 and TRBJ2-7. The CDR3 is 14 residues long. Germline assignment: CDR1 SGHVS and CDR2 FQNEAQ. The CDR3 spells CASRRVGSSYEQYF.

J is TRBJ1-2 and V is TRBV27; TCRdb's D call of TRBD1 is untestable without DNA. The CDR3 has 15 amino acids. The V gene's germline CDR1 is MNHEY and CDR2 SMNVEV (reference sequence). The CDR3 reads CASSERLRGRGGYTF.